A selection of T cell receptor beta chains follows, all from one sample in a study of T cells after yellow fever vaccination. Via MiXCR, TCRdb re-called the 5' RACE reads, giving one row per CDR3 protein. This table holds approximately 90,000 distinct CDR3 sequences, 10% to 15% found once. Source: CD8+ T cells not binding an NS4B(214-222) dextramer, sorted from PBMCs, taken about 21 days after the first yellow fever vaccination. These receptors all come from a man between 18 and 29 years old who received the YFV17D yellow fever vaccine. Each CDR3 is given with its conserved first and last residue. The D gene is left open where the match is weak. Rows give clone size only sometimes, using once, few, many, or a class for an expanded clone.

TRBJ1-6 few - TRBV4-1 13 CASSQGPGTPLHF TGCGCCAGCAGCCAAGGACCCGGGACACCCCTCCACTTT
TRBJ2-1 many - TRBV20-1 15 CSARDLAGPYNEQFF TGCAGTGCTAGAGATTTGGCGGGGCCCTACAATGAGCAGTTCTTC
TRBJ1-2 few - TRBV6-2/TRBV6-3 14 CASSYFSNNYGYTF TGTGCCAGCAGTTACTTTTCCAATAACTATGGCTACACCTTC
TRBJ2-3 few TRBD2 TRBV2 17 CASSETLTGLATDTQYF TGTGCCAGCAGTGAGACCTTGACGGGACTAGCCACAGATACGCAGTATTTT
TRBJ2-2 - TRBD1 TRBV5-1 19 CASSFQLYDRGRSTGELFF TGCGCCAGCAGCTTCCAACTTTATGACAGGGGGCGATCCACCGGGGAGCTGTTTTTT
TRBJ2-6 - TRBD1 TRBV5-1 20 CASSLATTGGPSSGANVLTF TGCGCCAGCAGCTTGGCGACGACAGGGGGTCCCTCCTCTGGGGCCAACGTCCTGACTTTC
TRBJ2-2 few - TRBV12-3/TRBV12-4 15 CASSLAGGQTGELFF TGTGCCAGCAGTTTAGCGGGGGGGCAAACCGGGGAGCTGTTTTTT
TRBJ1-6 many - TRBV4-3 14 CASSQHSGERPLHF TGCGCCAGCAGCCAACACTCAGGGGAGAGGCCCCTCCACTTT
TRBJ2-3 - - TRBV27 14 CASSLYGGKDTQYF TGTGCCAGCAGTTTATACGGCGGAAAGGATACGCAGTATTTT
TRBJ1-3 few - TRBV5-1 16 CASSPARARSGNTIYF TGCGCCAGCAGCCCAGCGCGGGCGCGCTCTGGAAACACCATATATTTT
TRBJ2-1 - - TRBV29-1 10 CSVGVYEQFF TGCAGCGTTGGGGTGTATGAGCAGTTCTTC
TRBJ2-3 - - TRBV9 14 CASSARLIADTQYF TGTGCCAGCAGCGCCAGACTTATAGCAGATACGCAGTATTTT
TRBJ1-2 - - TRBV4-3 16 CASSQDFGRTNYGYTF TGCGCCAGCAGCCAAGATTTCGGGCGTACTAACTATGGCTACACCTTC
TRBJ2-1 - - TRBV12-2 16 CASRSPPRGRYNEQFF TGTGCAAGTCGCTCCCCTCCTAGGGGTAGGTACAATGAGCAGTTCTTC
TRBJ1-5 few TRBD1 TRBV19 14 CASSRDRVNQPQHF TGTGCCAGTAGTAGGGACAGGGTTAATCAGCCCCAGCATTTT
TRBJ2-3 - TRBD2 TRBV27 16 CASSARLAGGQDTQYF TGTGCCAGCAGTGCGAGACTAGCGGGGGGGCAAGATACGCAGTATTTT
TRBJ2-7 - - TRBV12-2 13 CASRLVAHCEQYF TGTGCAAGTCGCTTAGTGGCCCACTGCGAGCAGTACTTC
TRBJ2-5 - TRBD1 TRBV5-1 17 CASSLAGTGSHIETQYF TGCGCCAGCAGCTTGGCCGGGACAGGGAGCCACATTGAGACCCAGTACTTC
TRBJ2-1 - - TRBV19 18 CASSIDGVSGNSVNEQFF TGTGCCAGTAGTATAGATGGGGTCTCGGGTAATAGTGTCAATGAGCAGTTCTTC
TRBJ2-5 many - TRBV2 14 CASKTAGQLETQYF TGTGCCAGCAAAACAGCTGGACAGCTAGAGACCCAGTACTTC
TRBJ1-2 few - TRBV29-1 13 CSVDEGANYGYTF TGCAGCGTTGACGAGGGAGCTAACTATGGCTACACCTTC
TRBJ1-1 - - TRBV12-3/TRBV12-4 12 CASSFSTTEAFF TGTGCCAGCAGTTTCTCGACCACTGAAGCTTTCTTT
TRBJ1-6 few - TRBV25-1 17 CASSDSPPGPYNSPLHF TGTGCCAGCAGTGACTCCCCTCCGGGCCCGTATAATTCACCCCTCCACTTT
TRBJ2-1 few - TRBV20-1 13 CSVVRETYNEQFF TGCAGTGTAGTGCGGGAAACCTACAATGAGCAGTTCTTC
TRBJ2-5 few TRBD2 TRBV29-1 17 CSVASSAGGGFQETQYF TGCAGCGTCGCCAGTTCGGCGGGGGGTGGCTTCCAAGAGACCCAGTACTTC
TRBJ2-1 - TRBD2 TRBV10-3 15 CAISGSGGGFNEQFF TGTGCCATCAGTGGCAGCGGGGGCGGTTTCAATGAGCAGTTCTTC
TRBJ2-3 few TRBD1 TRBV10-3 16 CAISEPTGARTDTQYF TGTGCCATCAGTGAGCCGACAGGGGCGCGCACAGATACGCAGTATTTT
TRBJ1-6 - - TRBV19 16 CASKNRALSYNSPLHF TGTGCCAGTAAGAACAGGGCCCTCTCCTATAATTCACCCCTCCACTTT
TRBJ2-7 few - TRBV4-1 13 CASSHAGGSEQYF TGCGCCAGCAGCCACGCCGGTGGATCCGAGCAGTACTTC
TRBJ1-3 - - TRBV6-5 14 CASSYRTAGNTIYF TGTGCCAGCAGTTATCGGACCGCTGGAAACACCATATATTTT
TRBJ1-5 few - TRBV6-5 14 CASSYNGGGQPQHF TGTGCCAGCAGTTACAACGGGGGCGGTCAGCCCCAGCATTTT
TRBJ1-2 - - TRBV7-3 15 CASSLTSGGSGGYTF TGTGCCAGCAGCTTAACAAGCGGGGGGAGTGGGGGCTACACCTTC
TRBJ2-1 few - TRBV4-3 13 CASSPTRYNEQFF TGCGCCAGCAGCCCTACACGTTACAATGAGCAGTTCTTC
TRBJ2-1 few TRBD2 TRBV12-5 15 CASGVSGGYYNEQFF TGTGCTAGTGGTGTAAGCGGGGGCTATTACAATGAGCAGTTCTTC
TRBJ2-7 - - TRBV7-6 12 CASSQGQDEQYF TGTGCCAGCAGCCAAGGCCAGGACGAGCAGTACTTC
TRBJ2-1 few - TRBV20-1 15 CSASPLAGGHNEQFF TGCAGTGCTAGTCCCCTAGCAGGCGGCCACAATGAGCAGTTCTTC
TRBJ2-7 - - TRBV27 12 CASSFNSYEQYF TGTGCCAGCAGTTTCAACTCCTACGAGCAGTACTTC
TRBJ2-7 few - TRBV4-1 14 CASSQTGSGYEQYF TGCGCCAGCAGCCAAACAGGGTCGGGCTACGAGCAGTACTTC
TRBJ2-4 few - TRBV12-5 13 CASGLRRKNIQYF TGTGCTAGTGGTTTGAGGCGAAAAAACATTCAGTACTTC
TRBJ2-4 few - TRBV5-1 15 CASSLGTVSKNIQYF TGCGCCAGCAGCTTGGGGACAGTTTCCAAAAACATTCAGTACTTC
TRBJ1-2 few - TRBV24-1 16 CATSDLNRANNYGYTF TGTGCCACCAGTGATTTGAACAGGGCCAATAACTATGGCTACACCTTC
TRBJ2-7 - - TRBV28 14 CASSVTGTFNEQYF TGTGCCAGCAGTGTGACCGGGACGTTCAACGAGCAGTACTTC
TRBJ2-2 - - TRBV4-1 15 CASSQAGGRGGELFF TGCGCCAGCAGCCAAGCTGGGGGCCGCGGCGGGGAGCTGTTTTTT
TRBJ2-1 few - TRBV7-2 15 CASLPLLSSYNEQFF TGTGCCAGCCTCCCTCTGCTGAGCTCCTACAATGAGCAGTTCTTC
TRBJ2-1 - - TRBV15 16 CATSRASRSTYNEQFF TGTGCCACCAGCAGAGCTTCAAGGTCCACCTACAATGAGCAGTTCTTC
TRBJ2-2 - - TRBV7-2 13 CASSPTGTGELFF TGTGCCAGCAGCCCAACAGGGACCGGGGAGCTGTTTTTT
TRBJ2-3 few - TRBV5-1 14 CASSSRQGTDTQYF TGCGCCAGCAGCTCGAGACAGGGCACAGATACGCAGTATTTT
TRBJ2-1 - TRBD1 TRBV14 15 CASSQQGASYNEQFF TGTGCCAGCAGCCAACAGGGGGCCTCCTACAATGAGCAGTTCTTC
TRBJ2-6 few - TRBV12-3/TRBV12-4 13 CASSSPGANVLTF TGTGCCAGCAGTAGCCCTGGGGCCAACGTCCTGACTTTC
TRBJ2-3 - TRBD1 TRBV12-3/TRBV12-4 14 CASRATGGSDTQYF TGTGCCAGCAGGGCCACAGGGGGATCCGATACGCAGTATTTT
TRBJ2-3 few TRBD1 TRBV24-1 14 CATSGTGGTDTQYF TGTGCCACCAGTGGGACAGGGGGGACAGATACGCAGTATTTT
TRBJ1-2 - - TRBV19 14 CASSAGLGDYGYTF TGTGCCAGTTCGGCAGGGCTTGGGGACTATGGCTACACCTTC
TRBJ1-1 - - TRBV19 13 CASSIAPNTEAFF TGTGCCAGTAGCATAGCCCCCAACACTGAAGCTTTCTTT
TRBJ2-2 - - TRBV19 11 CASGATGELFF TGTGCCAGCGGGGCCACCGGGGAGCTGTTTTTT
TRBJ2-3 - - TRBV5-1 16 CASSLYPGGSTDTQYF TGCGCCAGCAGCTTGTACCCTGGCGGGAGCACAGATACGCAGTATTTT
TRBJ2-2 - - TRBV4-3 16 CASSYGGGRNTGELFF TGCGCCAGCAGCTACGGAGGGGGGAGGAACACCGGGGAGCTGTTTTTT
TRBJ1-1 few - TRBV5-1 14 CASSLRGEGTEAFF TGCGCCAGCAGCTTGCGGGGCGAGGGAACTGAAGCTTTCTTT
TRBJ2-3 few - TRBV7-9 17 CASPLTLGGGPPDTQYF TGTGCCAGCCCCCTAACCCTAGGCGGGGGCCCTCCGGATACGCAGTATTTT